Listed here are 17 T cell receptor beta chains from one sample, sequenced in a study of blood T cells in healthy people across ages. A second PCR of roughly 6 to 12 cycles used a sample-barcoded 5' primer and a J-beta primer mix. TCRdb processed the 5' RACE reads anew with MiXCR; each CDR3 protein has one entry. The profile shows hundreds of thousands of distinct CDR3 sequences, around 31% of them singletons. Sequenced: blood. These receptors came from a woman aged 80 or over in good health.

On this clonotype: The junction departs from germline at one end; a sequencing error may be responsible. V and J are TRBV25-1 and TRBJ1-6, with D possibly TRBD1 on 6 matching bases. Germline CDR1 MGHDK, CDR2 SYGVNS. The CDR3 covers 17 residues. CDR3 nucleotide sequence: TGTACCAGCAGTGAACCCTCGACAGGAATCTATAATTCACCCCTCCACTTT. It yields the protein CTSSEPSTGIYNSPLHF.

V and J are TRBV6-2 or TRBV6-3 and TRBJ1-5, with TRBD1 identical over 10 bases. V dropped 2 bases and J dropped 5; count of bases not matched to a gene: 0. The V gene's germline CDR1 is MNHEY and CDR2 SVGEGT. CDR3 size: 14 residues. The CDR3: CASSYGTGDQPQHF. CDR3 coding DNA: TGTGCCAGCAGTTACGGGACAGGGGATCAGCCCCAGCATTTT.

The rearrangement joins TRBV20-1 to TRBJ2-3, with no clear D. Trimming stripped 2 bases from V and 5 bases from J, with 11 bases between. Germline V gene sequence: CDR1 DFQATT, CDR2 SNEGSKA (reference sequence). CDR3 size: 13 residues. The CDR3 DNA sequence: TGCAGTGCTAGACCCCACTCGGAAGATACGCAGTATTTT. This translates into CSARPHSEDTQYF.

This clonotype occurred once. The chain links TRBV24-1 to TRBJ2-1, with 7 bases fitting TRBD2. There are 16 residues in the CDR3. The germline V gene has CDR1 KGHDR and CDR2 SFDVKD. J gave up 10 bases and V 3 bases, and 14 bases lay outside the gene matches. The CDR3 loop is CATSDPSGVSRGEQFF. The CDR3 DNA reads as TGTGCCACCAGTGATCCCTCCGGGGTCTCGCGGGGGGAGCAGTTCTTC.

There are many counts of this clonotype. The chain links TRBV2 to TRBJ1-2; D is ambiguous. The CDR3 sequence is 13 residues long. V was trimmed by 3 bases and J by 4 bases, leaving 9 bases between them. CDR1 and CDR2 from the germline V gene are SNHLY and FYNNEI. CDR3: CASSERPGYGYTF. The CDR3 coding sequence is TGTGCCAGCAGTGAGAGGCCGGGCTATGGCTACACCTTC.

In this sample, this clonotype turned up a few times. One base away lies a much larger clone, so this may be a sequencing read error. The chain recombines TRBV5-1 with TRBJ2-7; unclear D gene. Germline V gene sequence: CDR1 SGHRS, CDR2 YFSETQ. This CDR3 region has 15 residues. CDR3 nucleotide sequence: TGCGCCAGCAGCTTGGATGCAGGAAGCACCTACGGGCAGTACTTC. Protein product: CASSLDAGSTYGQYF.

This clonotype came up many times. CDR3 in amino acids: CASSYSDGSNQPQHF. The CDR3 bases are TGTGCCAGCAGTTACTCGGACGGCAGCAATCAGCCCCAGCATTTT. The chain couples TRBV6-6 to TRBJ1-5, with D unclear. CDR1 is MNHNY, CDR2 SVGAGI, per germline (reference sequence). V was pared by 0 bases and J by 1 base, with 7 bases between. This CDR3 has 15 amino acids.

This clonotype came up many times. V usage is TRBV7-2 and J usage is TRBJ1-5; unclear D gene. Germline V gene lookup returns CDR1 SGHTA and CDR2 FQGNSA. The V end was cut by 5 bases, the J end by 0 bases, with 17 bases between. This CDR3 has 17 amino acids. The CDR3 DNA sequence: TGTGCCAGCAGCCCTACCCAGGCCGGGATTAGCAATCAGCCCCAGCATTTT. Translated, it gives CASSPTQAGISNQPQHF.

J is TRBJ2-2 and V is TRBV5-1; D is ambiguous. The CDR3 is 14 residues long. Trimming removed 6 bases at V and 3 bases at J, with 12 bases between. Germline V lookup: CDR1 SGHRS, CDR2 YFSETQ. The CDR3 reads CASNVELDTGELFF. The CDR3 DNA sequence: TGCGCCAGCAATGTGGAATTGGACACCGGGGAGCTGTTTTTT.

The chain has TRBV9 and TRBJ1-1; D might be TRBD1 (6 bases). The CDR3 runs 15 residues. V was shortened by 4 bases and J by 1 base, with 14 bases between the two germline ends. CDR1 SGDLS and CDR2 YYNGEE come from the germline V gene. The CDR3 region has the DNA TGTGCCAGCAGCTCAGCTCTGGGACAGAACACTGAAGCTTTCTTT. Protein: CASSSALGQNTEAFF.

This rearrangement joins TRBV29-1 to TRBJ2-1; either TRBD1 or TRBD2 may fit D (5 bases each). The CDR3 consists of 13 residues. V lost 6 bases and J lost 10, with 19 bases in between. CDR1 is SQVTM and CDR2 is ANQGSEA in the germline V gene. The CDR3 region is CSVDRPARGEQFF. The CDR3 nucleotides are TGCAGCGTCGACAGACCAGCTAGAGGGGAGCAGTTCTTC.

As to this clonotype: Since a much larger clone is just one base distant, this may be a read error. The V gene is TRBV6-2 or TRBV6-3, the J gene TRBJ2-4; D may correspond to TRBD1 or TRBD2 (5 bases each). V lost 5 bases and J lost 13, with 24 bases in between. The CDR3 runs to 15 residues. CDR1 and CDR2 from the germline V gene are MNHEY and SVGEGT. This chain's CDR3 is CASSLFPGTSYKQYF. As DNA, the CDR3 is TGTGCCAGCAGTCTCTTCCCCGGGACCTCCTACAAGCAGTACTTC.

The gene calls are TRBV5-1 and TRBJ2-1, with D possibly matching TRBD2 (6 bases). The germline CDR1 and CDR2 sequences are SGHRS and YFSETQ. The CDR3 contains 17 residues. V gave up 0 bases and J gave up 0 bases, with 13 bases separating them. The CDR3 region has the DNA TGCGCCAGCAGCTTGGTTGGGGCGGGGAGCTCCTACAATGAGCAGTTCTTC. Encoded protein: CASSLVGAGSSYNEQFF.

This clonotype occurred many times. This chain uses TRBV7-3 with TRBJ2-3; D is uncertain. The CDR3 is 16 amino acids. Germline V gene sequence: CDR1 SGHTA, CDR2 FQGTGA. The germline V and J ends were trimmed by 1 base and 0 bases, with 11 bases remaining between them. The CDR3 sequence is CASSLIGRKSTDTQYF. CDR3 bases: TGTGCCAGCAGCTTAATAGGCAGGAAAAGCACAGATACGCAGTATTTT.

This chain joins TRBV28 and TRBJ1-1, with D uncertain. The CDR3 covers 16 residues. V lost 6 bases and J lost 3, with 20 bases in between. In germline, CDR1 is MDHEN, CDR2 SYDVKM. The CDR3 nucleotides read TGTGCCAGCAGCCCCGGAGGCGGGGTATTCGACACTGAAGCTTTCTTT. Amino acids: CASSPGGGVFDTEAFF.

This clonotype was detected a few times. CDR3 DNA sequence: TGTGCCAGCTCACCACCTACGACAGGGGTCACTGAAGCTTTCTTT. Amino acid sequence: CASSPPTTGVTEAFF. J is TRBJ1-1 and V is TRBV18; 8 bases fit TRBD1. J was trimmed by 4 bases and V by 0 bases; bases with no gene match: 4. The germline CDR1 and CDR2 sequences are KGHSH and LQKENI. The CDR3 runs 15 residues.

The rearrangement joins TRBV7-2 to TRBJ2-2; 8 bases fit TRBD2. The V gene end was trimmed by 2 bases and the J gene end by 4 bases; junction bases not matched to a gene: 6. Germline V gene data show CDR1 as SGHTA and CDR2 as FQGNSA. The CDR3 is 16 amino acids. In DNA form, the CDR3 reads TGTGCCAGCAGCTTATCGGGAGGGCCAGGCACCGGGGAGCTGTTTTTT. The encoded protein is CASSLSGGPGTGELFF. Using reference TRBV7-2 and TRBJ2-2 for the parts outside the CDR3, the full variable domain is GAGVSQSPSNKVTEKGKDVELRCDPISGHTALYWYRQSLGQGLEFLIYFQGNSAPDKSGLPSDRFSAERTGGSVSTLTIQRTQQEDSAVYLCASSLSGGPGTGELFFGEGSRLTVL.